These 16 T cell receptor beta chains share one sample of origin, sequenced in a study of blood T cell repertoires in COVID-19. Sequencing used immunoSEQ multiplex PCR; TCRdb keeps in-frame clones, though not all of them. The profile shows about 140,000 clones, 80% to 90% of them singletons. Sequencing was performed on peripheral blood. Every receptor here comes from a woman aged 45-65 years with active or convalescent COVID-19.

This chain uses TRBV19 with TRBJ2-3; the D is unclear. Germline V lookup: CDR1 LNHDA, CDR2 SQIVND (reference sequence). The CDR3 runs 10 residues. The germline V and J ends were trimmed by 7 bases and 6 bases, with 5 bases remaining between them. CDR3 nucleotide sequence: TGTGCCAGTACCATTGATACGCAGTATTTT. It translates to CASTIDTQYF.

This clone was counted only a few times. The chain employs TRBV7-2 and TRBJ2-7; 10 positions match TRBD1. V dropped 5 bases and J dropped 6; count of bases not matched to a gene: 4. From germline, CDR1 is SGHTA and CDR2 FQGNSA. There are 13 residues in the CDR3. The CDR3 spells CASSQRDRGEQYF. CDR3 bases: TGTGCCAGCAGCCAAAGGGACAGGGGCGAGCAGTACTTC.

The chain couples TRBV7-8 to TRBJ1-2, with D unclear. Germline loops: CDR1 SGHVS, CDR2 FQNEAQ. The CDR3 spans 13 residues. The ends were cut back, 2 bases at V and 6 bases at J, with 10 bases in the middle. CDR3: CASSLSRLDGYTF. The CDR3 bases are TGTGCCAGCAGCTTAAGCCGTTTGGATGGCTACACCTTC.

CDR3 DNA: TGTGCCTGGAGGGGCGACGCTGGGGCCCGGACTGAAGCTTTCTTT. Protein sequence: CAWRGDAGARTEAFF. V usage is TRBV30 and J usage is TRBJ1-1; a possible D gene is TRBD1 (5 bases). V dropped 3 bases and J dropped 5 bases, with 19 bases sitting between them. Germline V lookup: CDR1 GTSNPN, CDR2 SVGIG (reference sequence). This CDR3 region has 15 residues.

This clone came up once. The rearrangement uses TRBV15 and TRBJ2-7, with D possibly being TRBD2 (6 bases). CDR3 size: 15 residues. Trimming removed 4 bases at V and 0 bases at J, with 13 bases between. The germline gives CDR1 LNHNV, CDR2 YYDKDF (reference sequence). CDR3 protein: CATSTRDGSSYEQYF. The CDR3 nucleotides are TGTGCCACCAGCACCCGGGACGGGAGCTCCTACGAGCAGTACTTC. The variable domain in full, with the rest retrieved from reference TRBV15 and TRBJ2-7, is DAMVIQNPRYQVTQFGKPVTLSCSQTLNHNVMYWYQQKSSQAPKLLFHYYDKDFNNEADTPDNFQSRRPNTSFCFLDIRSPGLGDTAMYLCATSTRDGSSYEQYFGPGTRLTVT.

The gene calls are TRBV21-1 and TRBJ1-3. TRBV21-1 is annotated as a pseudogene. The CDR3 is made up of 15 amino acids. The chain's CDR3 is CASSLLHPSGNTIYF. The CDR3 nucleotides read TGTGCCAGCAGCCTACTCCATCCCTCTGGAAACACCATATATTTT.

This clone was seen once. This chain joins TRBV9 and TRBJ2-7; the match to TRBD2 covers 7 bases. Germline V gene lookup returns CDR1 SGDLS and CDR2 YYNGEE. The CDR3 has 17 residues. V lost 0 bases, J lost 0 bases, and 9 bases stayed unmatched. CDR3 protein: CASSVGASGLSSYEQYF. The CDR3 region has the DNA TGTGCCAGCAGCGTAGGGGCTAGCGGCTTGAGCTCCTACGAGCAGTACTTC.

This clone was observed once. The J gene is TRBJ1-2, the V gene TRBV30; the D is unclear. The V end lost 1 base, the J end lost 4 bases, and 13 bases lay between the germline ends. CDR3 length: 14 residues. Germline CDR1 reads GTSNPN; CDR2 reads SVGIG (reference sequence). In DNA, the CDR3 is TGTGCCTGGAGTGAAACCAGACGGGTCTATGGCTACACCTTC. Translated: CAWSETRRVYGYTF.

This chain links TRBV28 with TRBJ1-2; a weak D match, TRBD1 (6 bases). Trimming pared 8 bases from V and 0 bases from J, leaving 13 bases between. Germline values: CDR1 MDHEN, CDR2 SYDVKM. This CDR3 has 14 amino acids. The CDR3 region is CASWGQRPNYGYTF. Here the CDR3 DNA reads TGTGCCAGCTGGGGGCAGAGGCCTAACTATGGCTACACCTTC.

Here the CDR3 reads CASSLEGGENQPQHF. CDR3 nucleotides: TGTGCCAGCAGCTTAGAAGGGGGGGAAAATCAGCCCCAGCATTTT. The chain couples TRBV7-9 to TRBJ1-5, with a weak D call TRBD1 (6 bases). This CDR3 contains 15 residues. Trimming removed 1 base from V and 4 bases from J, with 11 bases in between. Germline V gene sequence: CDR1 SEHNR, CDR2 FQNEAQ (reference sequence).

This rearrangement joins TRBV27 to TRBJ2-3, with a tentative D call TRBD2 (5 bases). The germline V and J ends were trimmed by 2 bases and 1 base, with 10 bases remaining between them. This CDR3 contains 15 residues. Germline V gives CDR1 MNHEY, CDR2 SMNVEV (reference sequence). The CDR3 sequence is CASSLQLGGTDTQYF. The CDR3 DNA reads as TGTGCCAGCAGTTTACAACTAGGTGGCACAGATACGCAGTATTTT.

CDR3 region: CASRMTGYNEKLFF. The CDR3, as DNA: TGCGCCAGCAGGATGACAGGGTATAATGAAAAACTGTTTTTT. The chain employs TRBV5-1 and TRBJ1-4; the match to TRBD1 covers 7 bases. Germline values: CDR1 SGHRS, CDR2 YFSETQ. The CDR3 totals 14 residues. The J segment lost 4 bases and the V segment lost 5 bases, leaving 5 bases of the junction unmatched.

This clone was seen a few times. This sequence joins TRBV6-5 and TRBJ2-7, with TRBD1 matching 11 bases. Germline V gene data show CDR1 as MNHEY and CDR2 as SVGAGI. The CDR3 runs to 15 residues. The ends lost 2 bases at V and 3 bases at J; junction bases unmatched: 3. CDR3: CASSYGGTGGYEQYF. The CDR3 bases are TGTGCCAGCAGTTACGGAGGGACAGGGGGCTACGAGCAGTACTTC.

The chain combines TRBV13 with TRBJ1-3; maybe TRBD1 (6 bases). This CDR3 region has 15 residues. Germline lookup yields CDR1 PRHDT and CDR2 FYEKMQ (reference sequence). Trimming shortened V by 3 bases and J by 4 bases, and 13 bases separated the two germline ends. CDR3: CASSFNTGSGNTIYF. CDR3 in DNA: TGTGCCAGCAGCTTTAACACAGGGTCCGGAAACACCATATATTTT.

The chain combines TRBV6-5 with TRBJ1-1; a weak D match, TRBD1 (6 bases). Germline lookup yields CDR1 MNHEY and CDR2 SVGAGI. V lost 5 bases and J 0 bases, leaving 13 bases between the germline ends. The CDR3 consists of 15 residues. Here the CDR3 DNA reads TGTGCCAGCAGTCCACGGGCAGGGGTGAACACTGAAGCTTTCTTT. This translates into CASSPRAGVNTEAFF.

The chain combines TRBV5-8 with TRBJ2-7, with a possible D match to TRBD1 (6 bases). Germline CDR1 and CDR2: SGHTS and YDEGEE. This CDR3 has 13 amino acids. V lost 6 bases and J lost 4, with 14 bases in between. In DNA form, the CDR3 reads TGTGCCAGCAACCGGGACATTCCATACGAGCAGTACTTC. Encoded protein: CASNRDIPYEQYF.